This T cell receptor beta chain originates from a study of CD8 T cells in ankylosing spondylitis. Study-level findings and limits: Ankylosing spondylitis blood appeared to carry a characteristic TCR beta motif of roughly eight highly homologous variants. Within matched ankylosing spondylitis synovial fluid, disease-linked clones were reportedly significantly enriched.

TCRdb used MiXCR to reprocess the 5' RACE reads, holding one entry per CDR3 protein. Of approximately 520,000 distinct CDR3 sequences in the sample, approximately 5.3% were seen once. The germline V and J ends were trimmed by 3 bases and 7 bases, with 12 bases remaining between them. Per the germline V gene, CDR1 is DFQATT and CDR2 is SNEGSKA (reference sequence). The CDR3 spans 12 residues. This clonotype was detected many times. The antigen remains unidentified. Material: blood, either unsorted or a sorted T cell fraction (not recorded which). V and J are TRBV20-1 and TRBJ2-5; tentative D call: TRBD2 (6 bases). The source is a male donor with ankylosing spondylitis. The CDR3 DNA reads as TGCAGTGCTAGCGGGGGAGCTTGGACCCAGTACTTC. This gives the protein CSASGGAWTQYF.